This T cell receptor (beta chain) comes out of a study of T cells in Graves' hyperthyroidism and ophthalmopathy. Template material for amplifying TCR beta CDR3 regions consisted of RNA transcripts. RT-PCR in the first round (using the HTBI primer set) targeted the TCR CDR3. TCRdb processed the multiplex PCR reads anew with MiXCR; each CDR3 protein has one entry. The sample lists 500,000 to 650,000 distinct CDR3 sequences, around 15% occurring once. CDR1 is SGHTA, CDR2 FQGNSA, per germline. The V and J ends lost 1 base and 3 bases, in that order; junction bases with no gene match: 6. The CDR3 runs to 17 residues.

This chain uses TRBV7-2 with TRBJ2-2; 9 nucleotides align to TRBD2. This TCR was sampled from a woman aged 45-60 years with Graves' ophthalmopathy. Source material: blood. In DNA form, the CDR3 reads TGTGCCAGCAGCTTAGGAGGACTAGCGTCGTACACCGGGGAGCTGTTTTTT. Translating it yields CASSLGGLASYTGELFF.